The sequence of this T cell receptor beta chain was determined in a study of T cells in Graves' hyperthyroidism and ophthalmopathy. Using RNA transcripts as the source, TCR beta CDR3 regions were amplified. First-round RT-PCR of the TCR CDR3 relied on the HTBI primer set. TCRdb used MiXCR to reprocess the multiplex PCR reads, holding one entry per CDR3 protein. The sample shows hundreds of thousands of distinct CDR3 sequences, over 35% of them seen only once. The CDR3 covers 16 residues. V trimming: 6 bases; J trimming: 3 bases; junction bases outside the gene matches: 11. In germline, CDR1 is SNHLY, CDR2 FYNNEI. In this sample, this clonotype turned up many times.

This receptor was taken from a man in his late teens or twenties with Graves' hyperthyroidism. The V gene is TRBV2, the J gene TRBJ1-5, with 7 positions matching TRBD1. Sequenced input: blood. The CDR3 sequence: CASSDMDRLYNQPQHF. In DNA form, the CDR3 reads TGTGCCAGCAGCGATATGGACAGGTTATACAATCAGCCCCAGCATTTT.